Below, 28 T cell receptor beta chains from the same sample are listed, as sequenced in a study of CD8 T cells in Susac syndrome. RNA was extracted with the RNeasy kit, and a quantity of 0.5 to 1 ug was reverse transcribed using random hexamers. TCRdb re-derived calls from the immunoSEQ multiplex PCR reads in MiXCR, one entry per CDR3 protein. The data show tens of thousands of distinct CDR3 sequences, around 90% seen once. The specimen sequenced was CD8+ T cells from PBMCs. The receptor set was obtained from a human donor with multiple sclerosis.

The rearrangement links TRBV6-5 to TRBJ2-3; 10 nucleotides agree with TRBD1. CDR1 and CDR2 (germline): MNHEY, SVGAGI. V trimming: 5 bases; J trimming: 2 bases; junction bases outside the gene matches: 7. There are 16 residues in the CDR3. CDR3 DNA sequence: TGTGCCAGCAGTCACCGACAGGGGGCTTTCACAGATACGCAGTATTTT. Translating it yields CASSHRQGAFTDTQYF.

The CDR3 DNA sequence: TGTGCCTGGCAACGACTAGCTAGCACAGATACGCAGTATTTT. Translation gives CAWQRLASTDTQYF. The chain combines TRBV30 with TRBJ2-3; 7 bases line up with TRBD2. From germline, CDR1 is GTSNPN and CDR2 SVGIG (reference sequence). The CDR3 has 14 amino acids. Trimming at V came to 5 bases and at J to 0 bases, leaving 5 bases not matched to a gene. Based on the CDR3 plus reference TRBV30 and TRBJ2-3, the full variable domain is SQTIHQWPATLVQPVGSPLSLECTVEGTSNPNLYWYRQAAGRGLQLLFYSVGIGQISSEVPQNLSASRPQDRQFILSSKKLLLSDSGFYLCAWQRLASTDTQYFGPGTRLTVL.

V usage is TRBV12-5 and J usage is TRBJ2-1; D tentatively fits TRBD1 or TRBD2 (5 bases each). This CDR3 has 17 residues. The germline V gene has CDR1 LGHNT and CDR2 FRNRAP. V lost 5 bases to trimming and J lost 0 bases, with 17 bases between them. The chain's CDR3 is CASGPPGSGSSYNEQFF. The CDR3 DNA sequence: TGTGCTAGTGGTCCCCCGGGGTCAGGGAGCTCCTACAATGAGCAGTTCTTC.

The CDR3 DNA sequence: TGTGCCAGCAGTTTACCGCCCCTTGTCTATGGCTACACCTTC. It codes for CASSLPPLVYGYTF. This chain joins TRBV28 and TRBJ1-2; no clear D. V was shortened by 2 bases and J by 4 bases, with 11 bases between the two germline ends. This CDR3 is 14 amino acids long. In germline, CDR1 is MDHEN, CDR2 SYDVKM.

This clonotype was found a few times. CDR3 sequence (DNA): TGTGCCAGCAGCTTGGGGGGGGGCCCCCAGGAGACCCAGTACTTC. Protein sequence: CASSLGGGPQETQYF. The V call is TRBV7-2, the J call TRBJ2-5; D is perhaps TRBD2 (7 bases). The germline V gene has CDR1 SGHTA and CDR2 FQGNSA. The CDR3 is 15 residues long. The V end lost 3 bases, the J end lost 5 bases, and 16 bases lay between the germline ends.

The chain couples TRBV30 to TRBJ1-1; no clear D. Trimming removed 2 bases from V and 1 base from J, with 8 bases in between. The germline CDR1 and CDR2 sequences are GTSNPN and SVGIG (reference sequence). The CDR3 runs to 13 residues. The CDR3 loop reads CAWSSLENTEAFF. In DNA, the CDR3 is TGTGCCTGGAGTTCTCTCGAGAACACTGAAGCTTTCTTT. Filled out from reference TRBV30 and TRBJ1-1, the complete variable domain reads SQTIHQWPATLVQPVGSPLSLECTVEGTSNPNLYWYRQAAGRGLQLLFYSVGIGQISSEVPQNLSASRPQDRQFILSSKKLLLSDSGFYLCAWSSLENTEAFFGQGTRLTVV.

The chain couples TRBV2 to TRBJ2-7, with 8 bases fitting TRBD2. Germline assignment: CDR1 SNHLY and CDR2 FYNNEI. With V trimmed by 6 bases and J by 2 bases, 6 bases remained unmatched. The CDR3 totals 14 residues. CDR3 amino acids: CASSHGGGPYEQYF. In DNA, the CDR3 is TGTGCCAGCAGCCACGGGGGGGGCCCCTACGAGCAGTACTTC.

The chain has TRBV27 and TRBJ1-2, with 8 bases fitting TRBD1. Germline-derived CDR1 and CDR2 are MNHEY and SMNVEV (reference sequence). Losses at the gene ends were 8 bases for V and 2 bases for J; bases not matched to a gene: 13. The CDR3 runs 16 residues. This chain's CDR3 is CASRYLEWTGNYGYTF. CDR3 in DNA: TGTGCCAGCCGCTACCTCGAATGGACAGGGAACTATGGCTACACCTTC.

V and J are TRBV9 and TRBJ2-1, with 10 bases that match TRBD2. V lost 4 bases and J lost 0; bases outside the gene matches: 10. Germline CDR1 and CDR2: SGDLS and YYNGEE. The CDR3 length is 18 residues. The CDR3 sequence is CASSSRPASGSSYNEQFF. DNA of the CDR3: TGTGCCAGCAGCTCCCGCCCGGCTAGCGGGAGCTCCTACAATGAGCAGTTCTTC. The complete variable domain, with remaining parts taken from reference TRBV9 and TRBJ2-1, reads DSGVTQTPKHLITATGQRVTLRCSPRSGDLSVYWYQQSLDQGLQFLIQYYNGEERAKGNILERFSAQQFPDLHSELNLSSLELGDSALYFCASSSRPASGSSYNEQFFGPGTRLTVL.

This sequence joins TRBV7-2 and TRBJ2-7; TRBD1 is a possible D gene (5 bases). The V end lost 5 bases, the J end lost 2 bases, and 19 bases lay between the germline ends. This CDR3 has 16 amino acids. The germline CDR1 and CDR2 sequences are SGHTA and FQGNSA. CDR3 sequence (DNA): TGTGCCAGCAGCATACCTCGGACAATGATCGCCTACGAGCAGTACTTC. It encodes CASSIPRTMIAYEQYF.

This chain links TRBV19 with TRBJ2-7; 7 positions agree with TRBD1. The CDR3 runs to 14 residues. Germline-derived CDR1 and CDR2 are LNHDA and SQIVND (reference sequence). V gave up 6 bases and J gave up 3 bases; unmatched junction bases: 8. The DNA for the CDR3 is TGTGCCAGTAGAGCCGGGACAGCACTCTACGAGCAGTACTTC. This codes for CASRAGTALYEQYF.

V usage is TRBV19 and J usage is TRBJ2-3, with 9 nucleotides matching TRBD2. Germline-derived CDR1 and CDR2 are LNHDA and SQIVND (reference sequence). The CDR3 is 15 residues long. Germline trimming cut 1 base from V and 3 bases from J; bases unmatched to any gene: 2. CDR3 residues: CASSIGAGGTDTQYF. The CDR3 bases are TGTGCCAGTAGTATAGGAGCGGGGGGAACAGATACGCAGTATTTT.

The CDR3 spells CASSQDLGTDFYQNYGYTF. For the CDR3, the DNA is TGTGCCAGCAGCCAAGATTTGGGGACGGACTTTTATCAGAACTATGGCTACACCTTC. V is TRBV14 and J is TRBJ1-2; TRBD1 is a possible D gene (5 bases). Germline V gives CDR1 SGHDN, CDR2 FVKESK. V lost 0 bases, J lost 2 bases, and 22 bases lay in between. This CDR3 spans 19 amino acids.

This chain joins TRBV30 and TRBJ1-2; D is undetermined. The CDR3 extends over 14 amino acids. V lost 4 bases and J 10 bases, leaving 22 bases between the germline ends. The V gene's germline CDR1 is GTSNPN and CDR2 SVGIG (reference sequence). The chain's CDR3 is CAWTRTDWNFFYTF. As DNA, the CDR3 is TGTGCCTGGACCCGAACGGACTGGAACTTTTTCTACACCTTC. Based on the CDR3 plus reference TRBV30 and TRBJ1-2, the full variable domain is SQTIHQWPATLVQPVGSPLSLECTVEGTSNPNLYWYRQAAGRGLQLLFYSVGIGQISSEVPQNLSASRPQDRQFILSSKKLLLSDSGFYLCAWTRTDWNFFYTFGSGTRLTVV.

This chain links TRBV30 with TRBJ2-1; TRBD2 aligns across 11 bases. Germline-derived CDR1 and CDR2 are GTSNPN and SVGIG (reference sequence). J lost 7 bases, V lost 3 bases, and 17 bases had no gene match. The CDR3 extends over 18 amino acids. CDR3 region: CAWRYSGRALRDRNEQFF. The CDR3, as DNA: TGTGCCTGGAGGTATAGCGGGAGGGCCCTTAGGGATAGGAATGAGCAGTTCTTC.

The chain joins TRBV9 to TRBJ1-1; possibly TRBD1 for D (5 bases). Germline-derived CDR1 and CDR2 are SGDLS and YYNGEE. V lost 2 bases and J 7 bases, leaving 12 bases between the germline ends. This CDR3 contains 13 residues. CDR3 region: CASSVVGDGEAFF. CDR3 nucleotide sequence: TGTGCCAGCAGCGTTGTGGGGGATGGTGAAGCTTTCTTT.

The CDR3 region is CASSYSGQWNQPQHF. The CDR3 nucleotides are TGTGCCAGCAGTTACTCGGGACAGTGGAATCAGCCCCAGCATTTT. This chain links TRBV6-2 or TRBV6-3 with TRBJ1-5; 7 bases agree with TRBD1. V shed 0 bases, J shed 4 bases, and the junction held 3 bases outside the gene matches. Germline lookup yields CDR1 MNHEY and CDR2 SVGEGT. This CDR3 spans 15 amino acids.

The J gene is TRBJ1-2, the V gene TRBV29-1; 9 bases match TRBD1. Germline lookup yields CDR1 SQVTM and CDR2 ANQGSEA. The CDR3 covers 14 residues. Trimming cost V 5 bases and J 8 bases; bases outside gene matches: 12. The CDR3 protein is CSVPRDEDRGGYTF. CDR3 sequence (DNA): TGCAGCGTTCCGCGAGACGAGGACAGGGGAGGCTACACCTTC.

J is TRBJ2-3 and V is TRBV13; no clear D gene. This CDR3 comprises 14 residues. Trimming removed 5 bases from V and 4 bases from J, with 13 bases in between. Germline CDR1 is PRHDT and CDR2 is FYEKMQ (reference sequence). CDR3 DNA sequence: TGTGCCAGCAGCGCCTCGACAAGGCCAGATACGCAGTATTTT. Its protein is CASSASTRPDTQYF.

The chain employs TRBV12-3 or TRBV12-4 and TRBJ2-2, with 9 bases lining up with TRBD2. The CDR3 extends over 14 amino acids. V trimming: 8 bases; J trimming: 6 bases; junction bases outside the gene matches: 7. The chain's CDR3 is CASRPAGGAGELFF. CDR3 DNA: TGTGCCAGCCGTCCAGCGGGAGGAGCCGGGGAGCTGTTTTTT.

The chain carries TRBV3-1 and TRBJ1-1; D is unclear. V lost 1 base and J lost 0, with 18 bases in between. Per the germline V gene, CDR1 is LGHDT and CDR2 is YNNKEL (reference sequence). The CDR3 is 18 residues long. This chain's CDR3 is CASSQGSPQVGMNTEAFF. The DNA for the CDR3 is TGTGCCAGCAGCCAAGGTTCCCCTCAGGTCGGCATGAACACTGAAGCTTTCTTT.

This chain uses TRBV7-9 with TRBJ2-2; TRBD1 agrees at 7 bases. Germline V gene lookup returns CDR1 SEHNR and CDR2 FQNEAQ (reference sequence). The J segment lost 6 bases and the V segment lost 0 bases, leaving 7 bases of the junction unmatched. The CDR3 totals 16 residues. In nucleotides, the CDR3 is TGTGCCAGCAGCTTAGCCCATACAGGGGACCCCGGGGAGCTGTTTTTT. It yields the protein CASSLAHTGDPGELFF. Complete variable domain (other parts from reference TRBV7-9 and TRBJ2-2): DTGVSQNPRHKITKRGQNVTFRCDPISEHNRLYWYRQTLGQGPEFLTYFQNEAQLEKSRLLSDRFSAERPKGSFSTLEIQRTEQGDSAMYLCASSLAHTGDPGELFFGEGSRLTVL.

CDR3 sequence reads: CASSQDKGYEQYF. CDR3 DNA sequence: TGCGCCAGCAGCCAAGACAAAGGCTACGAGCAGTACTTC. The rearrangement joins TRBV4-1 to TRBJ2-7, with D hard to call. CDR3 length: 13 amino acids. Trimming cost V 0 bases and J 3 bases, with 6 bases left between them. CDR1 and CDR2 (germline): MGHRA, YSYEKL.

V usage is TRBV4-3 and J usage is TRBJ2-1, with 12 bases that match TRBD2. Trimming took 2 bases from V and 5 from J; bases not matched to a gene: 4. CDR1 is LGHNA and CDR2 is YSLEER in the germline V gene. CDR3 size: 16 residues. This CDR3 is CASSQQLAGGHNEQFF. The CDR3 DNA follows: TGCGCCAGCAGCCAACAACTAGCGGGAGGACACAATGAGCAGTTCTTC.

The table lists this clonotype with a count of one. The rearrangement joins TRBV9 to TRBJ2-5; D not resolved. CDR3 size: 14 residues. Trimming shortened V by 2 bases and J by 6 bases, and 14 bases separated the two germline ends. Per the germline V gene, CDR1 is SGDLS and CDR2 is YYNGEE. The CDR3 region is CASSVSGGWQTQYF. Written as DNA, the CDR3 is TGTGCCAGCAGCGTGTCAGGCGGATGGCAGACCCAGTACTTC.

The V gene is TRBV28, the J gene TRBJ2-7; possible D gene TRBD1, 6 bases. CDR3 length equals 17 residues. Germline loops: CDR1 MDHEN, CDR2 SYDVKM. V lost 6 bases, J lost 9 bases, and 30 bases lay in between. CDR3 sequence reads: CASSPTLAWDTVFWQYF. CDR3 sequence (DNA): TGTGCCAGCAGCCCAACACTCGCGTGGGACACGGTATTTTGGCAGTACTTC.

The CDR3, as DNA: TGTGCCAGCAGCGTAGTAAGCAGGGCAGAGGGGTCCTACAATGAGCAGTTCTTC. As protein: CASSVVSRAEGSYNEQFF. This chain connects TRBV9 to TRBJ2-1, with D possibly called TRBD1 or TRBD2 (5 bases each). The germline V gene has CDR1 SGDLS and CDR2 YYNGEE. This CDR3 has 18 residues. Trimming removed 0 bases from V and 1 base from J, with 17 bases in between.

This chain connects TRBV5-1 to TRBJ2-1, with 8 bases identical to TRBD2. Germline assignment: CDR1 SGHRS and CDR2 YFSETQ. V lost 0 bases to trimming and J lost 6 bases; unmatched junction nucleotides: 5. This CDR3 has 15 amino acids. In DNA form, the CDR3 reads TGCGCCAGCAGCTTGGGGGCGGGGGGATCCAATGAGCAGTTCTTC. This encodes CASSLGAGGSNEQFF.